Listed here are 8 T cell receptor beta chains from one sample, sequenced in a study of cytomegalovirus exposure and HLA in healthy donors. The PCR employed 60 Vbeta primers together with 13 Jbeta primers. Assay used: immunoSEQ multiplex PCR; TCRdb lists only in-frame clones, some missing. Here the sample spans about 62,000 clones, about 77% being singletons. The sample consisted of PBMCs. These receptor sequences come from a woman aged 25-40 years in good health and CMV-seronegative.

This clone showed up just a few times. The chain carries TRBV7-9 and TRBJ2-5; 15 bases fit TRBD2. Germline trimming cut 3 bases from V and 2 bases from J; bases unmatched to any gene: 4. CDR1 is SEHNR, CDR2 FQNEAQ, per germline (reference sequence). This CDR3 has 17 residues. CDR3 in DNA: TGTGCCAGCAGCTTCCCGGGACTAGCGGGAGGTCAAGAGACCCAGTACTTC. Protein: CASSFPGLAGGQETQYF.

The chain couples TRBV7-2 to TRBJ2-7, with D possibly matching TRBD2 (6 bases). This CDR3 comprises 12 residues. V was clipped by 5 bases and J by 2 bases, with 7 bases between them. CDR1 is SGHTA and CDR2 is FQGNSA in the germline V gene. In nucleotides, the CDR3 is TGTGCCAGCAGCGGAGGGACCTACGAGCAGTACTTC. This encodes CASSGGTYEQYF.

The rearrangement uses TRBV19 and TRBJ1-3, with D perhaps TRBD1 (6 bases). Germline CDR1 is LNHDA and CDR2 is SQIVND (reference sequence). The CDR3 runs to 15 residues. V was shortened by 3 bases and J by 0 bases, with 9 bases between the two germline ends. The CDR3 protein is CASSIGQTSGNTIYF. The CDR3 DNA sequence: TGTGCCAGTAGTATCGGACAGACCTCTGGAAACACCATATATTTT.

The gene calls are TRBV19 and TRBJ1-2; D may be TRBD1 (5 bases). Germline values: CDR1 LNHDA, CDR2 SQIVND (reference sequence). The CDR3 contains 14 residues. V shed 3 bases and J shed 2 bases, with 10 bases lying between them. This chain's CDR3 is CASSMGQQNYGYTF. The DNA of the CDR3 is TGTGCCAGTAGTATGGGGCAACAGAACTATGGCTACACCTTC.

The chain employs TRBV2 and TRBJ1-2; tentative D call: TRBD1 (5 bases). The CDR3 runs 13 residues. V shed 6 bases and J shed 4 bases, with 12 bases lying between them. CDR1 and CDR2 (germline): SNHLY, FYNNEI. CDR3 region: CASSLQGGYGYTF. The CDR3 DNA follows: TGTGCCAGCAGCCTTCAGGGTGGCTATGGCTACACCTTC.

The genes are TRBV7-2 and TRBJ2-2; D is possibly TRBD2 (6 bases). This CDR3 has 16 residues. With 5 bases removed from V and 5 bases from J, the gap between germline ends came to 18 bases. The germline V gene encodes CDR1 SGHTA and CDR2 FQGNSA. The CDR3 sequence: CASSVGMGLSTGELFF. CDR3 sequence (DNA): TGTGCCAGCAGCGTAGGCATGGGACTTTCAACCGGGGAGCTGTTTTTT.

This clone was seen just once. V gene TRBV6-4 combines with J gene TRBJ2-2; D perhaps matches TRBD1 (6 bases). The germline V gene has CDR1 MRHNA and CDR2 SNTAGT. Trimming cost V 1 base and J 9 bases, with 15 bases left between them. This CDR3 spans 15 amino acids. The CDR3 bases are TGTGCCAGCAGTGACTACGGACAGACAGGTCGGGAGCTGTTTTTT. Residues: CASSDYGQTGRELFF.

CDR3 DNA sequence: TGTGCCTCGACCCCGGGACAGGCCTTAACTAATGAAAAACTGTTTTTT. Residues: CASTPGQALTNEKLFF. The rearrangement links TRBV30 to TRBJ1-4, with TRBD1 identical over 8 bases. The J segment lost 1 base and the V segment lost 7 bases, leaving 11 bases of the junction unmatched. Per germline, CDR1 GTSNPN and CDR2 SVGIG (reference sequence). The CDR3 loop spans 16 amino acids.